A single sample gave rise to the 8 T cell receptor beta chains below, sequenced in a study of regulatory T cells in long-lasting Graves disease (dated by TCRdb to 2020 to 2023). Library generation was performed with multiplex PCR. For sequencing, an Illumina HiSeq 4000 was employed. iRepertoire HTBI primers and Arm-PCR amplification of CDR3 regions were used to construct TCR beta libraries. TCRdb redid the processing of the public reads, applying fastp at Q25 and MiXCR, and retained in-frame beta chains. Each CDR3 protein appears once, grouped with its most common genes and DNA. This sample is represented by fewer than 400,000 distinct CDR3 sequences; roughly 21% of them were singletons. The ten largest clones represent 25% to 30% of the sample. The sample's time point label is to be understood as: persistent/refractory GD, antithyroid drugs over 5 years with positive TRAb. For both TCR sequencing and RNA sequencing, RNA was extracted from PBMCs in TRIzol.

Sequencing used peripheral blood mononuclear cells (PBMCs), obtained when the disease was refractory, from a patient treated with antithyroid drugs. Receptor source: a female donor with Graves disease.

Only a few counts were recorded for this clonotype. The rearrangement joins TRBV2 to TRBJ2-7; 8 nucleotides align to TRBD1. This CDR3 has 14 amino acids. The V and J ends lost 6 bases and 4 bases, in that order; junction bases with no gene match: 8. Germline V gene lookup returns CDR1 SNHLY and CDR2 FYNNEI. The CDR3 coding sequence is TGTGCCAGCAGCGACAGGGGACTTTTTTACGAGCAGTACTTC. It yields the protein CASSDRGLFYEQYF.

V and J are TRBV30 and TRBJ1-1, with 9 bases identical to TRBD1. V was clipped by 1 base and J by 0 bases; unmatched bases: 3. Germline CDR1 is GTSNPN and CDR2 is SVGIG (reference sequence). CDR3 size: 15 residues. The CDR3 is CAWSGGQGMNTEAFF. In DNA form, the CDR3 reads TGTGCCTGGAGTGGCGGACAGGGGATGAACACTGAAGCTTTCTTT.

There are many counts of this clonotype. V and J are TRBV3-1 and TRBJ1-5, with a weak D call TRBD1 (5 bases). The CDR3 has 17 residues. Germline V CDR1 and CDR2: LGHDT, YNNKEL (reference sequence). The V and J ends lost 4 bases and 5 bases respectively, with 21 bases between them. The CDR3 spells CASSPGWGRRWDQPQHF. The CDR3, as DNA: TGTGCCAGCAGCCCAGGATGGGGCCGTCGCTGGGATCAGCCCCAGCATTTT.

This clonotype was seen many times. The chain joins TRBV18 to TRBJ1-6; D is uncertain. V was pared by 4 bases and J by 6 bases, with 16 bases between. Germline CDR1 and CDR2: KGHSH and LQKENI. CDR3 length: 16 residues. CDR3 coding DNA: TGTGCCAGCTCACTCGGGGAGGCAGGAGCTAATTCACCCCTCCACTTT. Amino acids: CASSLGEAGANSPLHF.

The chain couples TRBV19 to TRBJ1-2; tentative D call: TRBD1 (5 bases). The CDR3 covers 14 residues. Trimming pared 10 bases from V and 4 bases from J, leaving 19 bases between. In germline, CDR1 is LNHDA, CDR2 SQIVND (reference sequence). CDR3 nucleotides: TGTGCCACCCCAAGGGAGGGGATGGCCTATGGCTACACCTTC. Amino acids: CATPREGMAYGYTF.

The sample holds many counts of this clonotype. The chain employs TRBV28 and TRBJ1-6, with TRBD1 matching 8 bases. The CDR3 runs 14 residues. Germline V gene data show CDR1 as MDHEN and CDR2 as SYDVKM. Trimming took 6 bases from V and 7 from J; bases not matched to a gene: 5. This chain's CDR3 is CASSRDRGNSPLHF. CDR3 DNA: TGTGCCAGCAGCCGTGACAGGGGCAATTCACCCCTCCACTTT.

This clonotype was seen repeatedly, ten times or more. The chain carries TRBV12-3 or TRBV12-4 and TRBJ1-1, with D uncertain. The V end lost 6 bases, the J end lost 0 bases, and 11 bases lay between the germline ends. This CDR3 comprises 14 residues. The CDR3 loop is CASRSADLNTEAFF. CDR3 bases: TGTGCCAGCAGGTCAGCAGATTTGAACACTGAAGCTTTCTTT.

The chain joins TRBV7-9 to TRBJ1-2, with D possibly matching TRBD1 (5 bases). CDR3 size: 14 residues. Trimming took 7 bases from V and 5 from J, leaving 17 bases between them. CDR1 and CDR2 (germline): SEHNR, FQNEAQ (reference sequence). In nucleotides, the CDR3 is TGTGCCAGCACCTCCGCCGGGGCTGCTTATGGCTACACCTTC. Encoded protein: CASTSAGAAYGYTF.